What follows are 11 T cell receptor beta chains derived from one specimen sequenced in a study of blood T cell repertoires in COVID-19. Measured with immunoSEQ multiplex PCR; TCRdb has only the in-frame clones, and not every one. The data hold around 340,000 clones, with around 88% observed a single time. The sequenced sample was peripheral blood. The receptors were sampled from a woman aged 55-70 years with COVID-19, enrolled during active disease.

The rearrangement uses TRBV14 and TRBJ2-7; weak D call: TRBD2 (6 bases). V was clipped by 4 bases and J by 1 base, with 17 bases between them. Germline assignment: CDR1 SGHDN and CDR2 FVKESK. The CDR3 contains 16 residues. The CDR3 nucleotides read TGTGCCAGCAGCCCATCTTATTTCGGGACTTCCTACGAGCAGTACTTC. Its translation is CASSPSYFGTSYEQYF.

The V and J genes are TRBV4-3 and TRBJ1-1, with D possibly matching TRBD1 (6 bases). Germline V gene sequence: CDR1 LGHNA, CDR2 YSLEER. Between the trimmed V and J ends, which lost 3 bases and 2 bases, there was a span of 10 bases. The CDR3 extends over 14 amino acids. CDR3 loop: CASSHTGTNTEAFF. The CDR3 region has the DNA TGCGCCAGCAGCCATACAGGGACCAACACTGAAGCTTTCTTT.

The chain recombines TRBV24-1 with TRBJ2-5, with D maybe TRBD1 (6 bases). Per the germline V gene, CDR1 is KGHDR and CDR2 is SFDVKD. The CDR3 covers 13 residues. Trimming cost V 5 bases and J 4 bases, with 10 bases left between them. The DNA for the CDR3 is TGTGCCACCAGTGCCCAGGGGACAGAGACCCAGTACTTC. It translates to CATSAQGTETQYF.

CDR3 region: CASSLDPGLIYEQYF. In DNA form, the CDR3 reads TGTGCCAGCAGCTTAGACCCGGGACTGATCTACGAGCAGTACTTC. This rearrangement joins TRBV11-3 to TRBJ2-7, with a tentative D call TRBD2 (6 bases). The V gene's germline CDR1 is SGHNT and CDR2 YENEEA. V lost 0 bases, J lost 3 bases, and 12 bases lay in between. CDR3 length equals 15 residues.

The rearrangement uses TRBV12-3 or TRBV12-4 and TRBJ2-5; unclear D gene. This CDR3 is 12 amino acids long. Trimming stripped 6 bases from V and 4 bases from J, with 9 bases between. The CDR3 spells CASSPGGETQYF. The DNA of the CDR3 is TGTGCCAGCAGCCCCGGCGGAGAGACCCAGTACTTC.

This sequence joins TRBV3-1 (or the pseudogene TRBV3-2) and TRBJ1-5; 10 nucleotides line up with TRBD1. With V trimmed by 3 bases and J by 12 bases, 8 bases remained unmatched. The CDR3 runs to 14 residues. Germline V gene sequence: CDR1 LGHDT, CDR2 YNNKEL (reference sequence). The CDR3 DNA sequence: TGTGCCAGCAGCCAGGTCCCGGGACAGGGGTACCAGCATTTT. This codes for CASSQVPGQGYQHF.

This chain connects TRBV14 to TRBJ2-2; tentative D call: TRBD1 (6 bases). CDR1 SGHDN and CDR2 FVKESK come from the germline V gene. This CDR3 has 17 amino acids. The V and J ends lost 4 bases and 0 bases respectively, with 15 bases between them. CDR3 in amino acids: CASSPSDRLANTGELFF. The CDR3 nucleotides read TGTGCCAGCAGCCCGTCCGACAGGCTAGCGAACACCGGGGAGCTGTTTTTT.

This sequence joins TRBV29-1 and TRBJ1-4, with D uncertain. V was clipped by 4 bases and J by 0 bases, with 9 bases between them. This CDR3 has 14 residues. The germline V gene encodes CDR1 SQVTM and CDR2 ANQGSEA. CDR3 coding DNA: TGCAGCGTTGGAGGTGTTGCAACTAATGAAAAACTGTTTTTT. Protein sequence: CSVGGVATNEKLFF.

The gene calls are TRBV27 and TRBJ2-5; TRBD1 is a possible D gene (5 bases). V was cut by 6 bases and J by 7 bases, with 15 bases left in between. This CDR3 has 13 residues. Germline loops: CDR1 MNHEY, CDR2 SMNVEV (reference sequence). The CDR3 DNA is TGTGCCAGCAGCGGAAGCTGGCAGGGGACCCAGTACTTC. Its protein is CASSGSWQGTQYF.

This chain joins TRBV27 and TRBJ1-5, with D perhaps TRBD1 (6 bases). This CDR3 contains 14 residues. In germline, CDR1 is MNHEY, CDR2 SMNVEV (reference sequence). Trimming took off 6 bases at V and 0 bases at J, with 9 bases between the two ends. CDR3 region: CASSRGYSNQPQHF. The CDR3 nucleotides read TGTGCCAGCAGCAGGGGTTATAGCAATCAGCCCCAGCATTTT.

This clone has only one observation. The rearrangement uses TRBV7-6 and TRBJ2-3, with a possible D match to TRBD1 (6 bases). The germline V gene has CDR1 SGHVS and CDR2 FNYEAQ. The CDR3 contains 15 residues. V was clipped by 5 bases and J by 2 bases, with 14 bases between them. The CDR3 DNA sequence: TGTGCCAGCAGCCGAGTAGACAGGACCACAGATACGCAGTATTTT. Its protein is CASSRVDRTTDTQYF.